The T cell receptor beta chain described here comes from a study of shared clonotypes between healthy human individuals. Study details: Each donor's CD4 naive and CD4 memory cells filled three plates apiece, CD8 naive two, and CD8 memory one.

This CDR3 has 18 residues. V lost 0 bases and J lost 4, with 19 bases in between. The germline gives CDR1 LGHNA, CDR2 YSLEER. Sequenced by immunoSEQ multiplex PCR; TCRdb stores in-frame clones only, minus some. The sample yields 2,500,000 or so clones, over 85% seen once. This receptor was identified in a man younger than 30 in good health. What was sequenced was naive CD4+ T cells sorted from blood. Subset meaning: CD45RA+ positively selected. V is TRBV4-3 and J is TRBJ2-1; possible D gene TRBD1, 5 bases. This chain's CDR3 is CASSQDHFDRVGYNEQFF. CDR3 bases: TGCGCCAGCAGCCAAGATCACTTCGACAGAGTCGGTTACAATGAGCAGTTCTTC.